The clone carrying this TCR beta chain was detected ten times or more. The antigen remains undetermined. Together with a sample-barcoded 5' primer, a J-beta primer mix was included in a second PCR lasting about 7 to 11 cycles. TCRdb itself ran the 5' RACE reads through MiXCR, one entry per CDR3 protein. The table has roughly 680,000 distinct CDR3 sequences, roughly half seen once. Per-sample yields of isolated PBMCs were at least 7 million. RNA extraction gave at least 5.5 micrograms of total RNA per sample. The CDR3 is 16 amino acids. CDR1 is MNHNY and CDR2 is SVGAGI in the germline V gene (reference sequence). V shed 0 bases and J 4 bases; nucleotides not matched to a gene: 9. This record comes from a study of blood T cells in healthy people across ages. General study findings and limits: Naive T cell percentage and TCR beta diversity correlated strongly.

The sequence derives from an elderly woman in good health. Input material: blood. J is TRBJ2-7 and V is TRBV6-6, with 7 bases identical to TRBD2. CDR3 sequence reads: CASSYSRDYPSYEQYF. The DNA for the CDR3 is TGTGCCAGCAGTTACTCTCGGGACTACCCTAGTTACGAGCAGTACTTC.